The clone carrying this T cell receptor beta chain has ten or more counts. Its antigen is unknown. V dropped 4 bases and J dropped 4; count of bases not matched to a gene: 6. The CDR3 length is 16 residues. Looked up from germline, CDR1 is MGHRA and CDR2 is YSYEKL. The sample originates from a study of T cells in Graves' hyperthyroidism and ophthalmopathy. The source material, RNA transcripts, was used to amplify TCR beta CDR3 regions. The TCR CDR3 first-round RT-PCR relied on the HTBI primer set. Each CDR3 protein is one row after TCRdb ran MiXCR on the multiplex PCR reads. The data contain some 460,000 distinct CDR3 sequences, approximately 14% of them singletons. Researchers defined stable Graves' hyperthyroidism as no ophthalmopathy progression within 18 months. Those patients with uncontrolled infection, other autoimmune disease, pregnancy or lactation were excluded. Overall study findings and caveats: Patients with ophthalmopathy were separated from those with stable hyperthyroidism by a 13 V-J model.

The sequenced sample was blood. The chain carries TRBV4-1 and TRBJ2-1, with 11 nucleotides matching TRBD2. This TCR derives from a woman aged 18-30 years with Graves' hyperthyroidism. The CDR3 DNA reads TGCGCCAGCAGCCGAGGACTAGCGGGCCTATACAATGAGCAGTTCTTC. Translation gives CASSRGLAGLYNEQFF.